At least ten counts were recorded for the clone carrying this T cell receptor beta chain. Its cognate antigen is unknown. This record comes from a study of CD8 T cells in ankylosing spondylitis. Findings of the study overall: Reportedly, disease-linked clones are significantly enriched in ankylosing spondylitis patients' matched synovial fluid. One TCR beta motif, made up of eight highly homologous variants, appeared characteristic of ankylosing spondylitis blood. In the blood and synovial fluid of reactive arthritis, some motif variants had been previously reported.

It was by quantitative 5'-RACE with molecular barcodes that TCR beta libraries were made. MiXCR was run by TCRdb on the 5' RACE reads, yielding one entry per CDR3 protein. The sample records approximately 260,000 distinct CDR3 sequences, around 9.1% being singletons. This receptor was obtained from a male donor with ankylosing spondylitis or in good health (not recorded which). Sequenced material: blood, either unsorted or a sorted T cell fraction (not recorded which).

CDR3: CASRVGGVGTDTQYF. The CDR3 region has the DNA TGCGCCAGCCGAGTTGGAGGAGTTGGCACAGATACGCAGTATTTT. This sequence joins TRBV5-1 and TRBJ2-3; TRBD2 is a possible D gene (5 bases). From germline, CDR1 is SGHRS and CDR2 YFSETQ. This CDR3 is 15 amino acids long. With 7 bases removed from V and 1 base from J, the gap between germline ends came to 16 bases.